This paragraph covers one T cell receptor (beta chain) sequence. Germline assignment: CDR1 SGHRS and CDR2 YFSETQ. The CDR3 spans 16 residues. Losses at the gene ends were 1 base for V and 2 bases for J; bases not matched to a gene: 5. The data derive from a study of blood T cell repertoires in COVID-19. Across the study: Sources were T cells, B-cell-depleted T cells, or PBMCs; the material itself was cDNA or gDNA.

Across 20 to 25 US areas, participants ranged in age from about 18 to 100 years. Cohorts were based on clinical histories the participants reported. In the authors' methods: Amplification of reference gene primers was used by the study to estimate nucleated cell counts. The method was immunoSEQ multiplex PCR; TCRdb's version includes in-frame clones alone and lacks a portion of them. D and trimming come from the DNA, and the V and J calls and clone size come from that table. This table has about 310,000 clones, around 86% appearing once. V and J are TRBV5-1 and TRBJ2-2; TRBD2 agrees at 7 bases. The receptor's source is a man aged 55 to 70 who had recovered from COVID-19. The sample taken for sequencing was PBMCs or T cells enriched from blood (not recorded which). CDR3: CASSLYGGSNTGELFF. CDR3 DNA sequence: TGCGCCAGCAGCTTGTATGGCGGGAGCAACACCGGGGAGCTGTTTTTT.